A single TCR beta chain is shown here with its context. Just one base apart from a much larger clone, this may be a read error. The ends were cut back, 3 bases at V and 3 bases at J, with 7 bases in the middle. Germline lookup yields CDR1 MGHRA and CDR2 YSYEKL. The CDR3 is made up of 13 amino acids. The data belong to a study of CDR3 diversity in severe acne. TCRdb ran MiXCR on the PCR reads and lists one entry per CDR3 protein. The table includes about 93,000 distinct CDR3 sequences, around half detected once. The J gene is TRBJ2-3, the V gene TRBV4-1; D possibly corresponds to TRBD2 (5 bases). The receptor's source is a male donor in good health, serving as a control. The specimen was blood. The CDR3 DNA sequence: TGCGCCAGCAGCCATGAGGGTACAGATACGCAGTATTTT. Translated: CASSHEGTDTQYF.